The 4 T cell receptor beta chains given below trace back to one sample, sequenced in a study of cytomegalovirus exposure and HLA in healthy donors. The PCR contained 60 Vbeta and 13 Jbeta primers. Here immunoSEQ multiplex PCR was the method, and the copy in TCRdb shows in-frame clones only, minus some. This sample carries around 40,000 clones, around 87% of them seen once, and the ten largest clones take about 8%. Sequencing was performed on PBMCs. The receptor set was obtained from a middle-aged woman in good health and CMV-seropositive.

V gene TRBV7-9 combines with J gene TRBJ1-1, with D maybe TRBD1 (6 bases). The CDR3 runs to 15 residues. The germline CDR1 and CDR2 sequences are SEHNR and FQNEAQ (reference sequence). Trimming took off 1 base at V and 0 bases at J, with 9 bases between the two ends. CDR3 region: CASSLGDRLNTEAFF. The CDR3 DNA follows: TGTGCCAGCAGCTTAGGAGACAGGCTGAACACTGAAGCTTTCTTT.

The genes are TRBV25-1 and TRBJ2-3, with TRBD1 identical over 7 bases. CDR3 length: 15 residues. V shed 8 bases, J shed 0 bases, and the junction held 8 bases outside the gene matches. Germline V CDR1 and CDR2: MGHDK, SYGVNS. The CDR3 protein is CASGDSSPSTDTQYF. The CDR3 nucleotides are TGTGCCAGCGGGGACAGTTCTCCTAGCACAGATACGCAGTATTTT.

The chain links TRBV5-1 to TRBJ1-4, with D perhaps TRBD1 (5 bases). This CDR3 is 13 amino acids long. Germline assignment: CDR1 SGHRS and CDR2 YFSETQ. V lost 0 bases to trimming and J lost 12 bases, with 12 bases between them. This CDR3 is CASSLAFPGELFF. The CDR3 bases are TGCGCCAGCAGCTTGGCCTTTCCGGGGGAACTGTTTTTT.

The V gene is TRBV27, the J gene TRBJ1-2; perhaps TRBD1 as D (5 bases). Germline values: CDR1 MNHEY, CDR2 SMNVEV (reference sequence). The germline V and J ends were trimmed by 1 base and 6 bases, with 12 bases remaining between them. This CDR3 has 14 amino acids. The CDR3 DNA follows: TGTGCCAGCAGTTTATTTGCGGGGCCGGATGGCTACACCTTC. This codes for CASSLFAGPDGYTF.